The clone carrying this T cell receptor beta chain was picked up one time. Profiled with immunoSEQ multiplex PCR; TCRdb holds only in-frame clones, not every one. The sample lists over 45,000 clones; around 82% were seen once. This specimen comes from a study of blood T cell repertoires in COVID-19. Sequenced sample: peripheral blood. The sequence was obtained from a man aged 55 to 70 with acute or convalescent COVID-19.

CDR3 in DNA: TGTGCTAGTGGTTTGCTTAGCGGGGGCGGGGAGACCCAGTACTTC. Translating gives CASGLLSGGGETQYF. The chain uses TRBV12-5 and TRBJ2-5; 9 nucleotides match TRBD2. The germline V gene has CDR1 LGHNT and CDR2 FRNRAP. The CDR3 sequence is 15 residues long. Losses at the gene ends were 2 bases for V and 5 bases for J; bases not matched to a gene: 6.